This T cell receptor beta chain comes out of a study of beta chain features in type 1 diabetes. Notes on the study in general: The naive, central memory and Treg TCRB repertoires showed an apparent similarity that was greater among patients than among healthy donors. Type 1 diabetes patients had VDJ junctions that carried fewer insertions and more deletions. Using cDNA template may skew counts toward highly expressing activated cells.

Sorted CD4+ subsets: naive, central memory, regulatory, stem cell-like memory (CD45RO/CCR7/CD25/CD127/CD95/CD27 panel). As for this clone: The antigen remains undetermined.

CDR1 is SNHLY and CDR2 is FYNNEI in the germline V gene. The CDR3 has 15 residues. With 2 bases removed from V and 2 bases from J, the gap between germline ends came to 12 bases. Expressed TCRB transcripts got sequenced, as all isolated RNA was reverse transcribed. Clones were sequenced by immunoSEQ multiplex PCR, and TCRdb holds only the in-frame ones, with some missing. The sample lists 350,000 or so clones, around 20% occurring once. J is TRBJ1-1 and V is TRBV2; D might be TRBD1 (5 bases). The sample consisted of naive CD4+ T cells from blood. The source of this sequence is a woman in her late teens or twenties in good health. In DNA form, the CDR3 reads TGTGCCAGCAGTGAACAGGGAATGGTAAACACTGAAGCTTTCTTT. This gives the protein CASSEQGMVNTEAFF. Combining the CDR3 with reference TRBV2 and TRBJ1-1 gives the whole variable domain EPEVTQTPSHQVTQMGQEVILRCVPISNHLYFYWYRQILGQKVEFLVSFYNNEISEKSEIFDDQFSVERPDGSNFTLKIRSTKLEDSAMYFCASSEQGMVNTEAFFGQGTRLTVV.